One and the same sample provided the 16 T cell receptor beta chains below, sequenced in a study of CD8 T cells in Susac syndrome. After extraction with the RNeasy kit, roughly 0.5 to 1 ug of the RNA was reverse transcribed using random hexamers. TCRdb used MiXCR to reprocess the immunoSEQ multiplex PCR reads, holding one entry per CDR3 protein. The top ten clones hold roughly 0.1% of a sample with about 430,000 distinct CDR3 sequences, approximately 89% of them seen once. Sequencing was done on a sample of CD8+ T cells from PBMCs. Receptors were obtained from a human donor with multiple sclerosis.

The CDR3, as DNA: TGTGCCAGCAGCCAAGATGAACTAGCGGGATCCTACAATGAGCAGTTCTTC. Amino acid sequence: CASSQDELAGSYNEQFF. This rearrangement joins TRBV4-2 to TRBJ2-1; 10 positions agree with TRBD2. After removal of 0 bases from V and 1 base from J, the junction contained 3 bases not matched to a gene. CDR3 length equals 17 residues. Germline loops: CDR1 LGHNA, CDR2 YNFKEQ.

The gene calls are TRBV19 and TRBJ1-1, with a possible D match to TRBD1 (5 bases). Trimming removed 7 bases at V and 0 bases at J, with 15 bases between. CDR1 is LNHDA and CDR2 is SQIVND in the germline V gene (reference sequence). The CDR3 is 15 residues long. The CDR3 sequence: CASTYRRGMNTEAFF. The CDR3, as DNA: TGTGCCAGTACTTATCGGCGGGGGATGAACACTGAAGCTTTCTTT.

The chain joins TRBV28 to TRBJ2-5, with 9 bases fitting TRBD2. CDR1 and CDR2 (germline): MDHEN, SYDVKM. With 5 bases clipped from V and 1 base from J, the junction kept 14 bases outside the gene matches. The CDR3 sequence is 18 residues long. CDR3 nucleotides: TGTGCCAGCAGTCTACCGACCCGGCTAGCGGGATTCCAAGAGACCCAGTACTTC. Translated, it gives CASSLPTRLAGFQETQYF.

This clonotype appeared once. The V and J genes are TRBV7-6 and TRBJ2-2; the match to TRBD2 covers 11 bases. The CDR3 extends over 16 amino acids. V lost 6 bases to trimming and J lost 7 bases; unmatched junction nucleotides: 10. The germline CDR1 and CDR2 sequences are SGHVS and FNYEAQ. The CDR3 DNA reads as TGTGCCAGCAGAGCCCTAGCGGGGGGCGGCGGCGGGGAGCTGTTTTTT. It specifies CASRALAGGGGGELFF.

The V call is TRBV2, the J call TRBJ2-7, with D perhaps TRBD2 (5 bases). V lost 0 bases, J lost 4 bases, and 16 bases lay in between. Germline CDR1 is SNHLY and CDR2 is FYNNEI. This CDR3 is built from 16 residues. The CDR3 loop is CASSEAPLAEPYEQYF. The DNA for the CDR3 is TGTGCCAGCAGTGAAGCGCCGCTAGCTGAACCATACGAGCAGTACTTC.

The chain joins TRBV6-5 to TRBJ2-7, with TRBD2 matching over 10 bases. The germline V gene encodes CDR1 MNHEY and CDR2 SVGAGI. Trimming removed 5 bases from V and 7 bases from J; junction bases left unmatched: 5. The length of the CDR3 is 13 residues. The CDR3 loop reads CASSERGGREQYF. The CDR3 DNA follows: TGTGCCAGCAGTGAGCGGGGGGGACGGGAGCAGTACTTC.

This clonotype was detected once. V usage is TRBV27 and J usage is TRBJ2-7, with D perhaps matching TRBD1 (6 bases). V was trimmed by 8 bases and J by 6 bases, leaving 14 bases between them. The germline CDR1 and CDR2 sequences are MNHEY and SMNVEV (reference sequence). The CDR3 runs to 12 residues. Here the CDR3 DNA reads TGTGCCAGCGCCAGGGGCGGGCGCGAGCAGTACTTC. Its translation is CASARGGREQYF.

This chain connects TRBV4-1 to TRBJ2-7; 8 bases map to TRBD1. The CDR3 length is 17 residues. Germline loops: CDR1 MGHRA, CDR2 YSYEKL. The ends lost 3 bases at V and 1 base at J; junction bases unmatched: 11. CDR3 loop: CASSHEFRTGNSYEQYF. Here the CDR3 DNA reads TGCGCCAGCAGCCATGAGTTCCGGACAGGGAATTCCTACGAGCAGTACTTC.

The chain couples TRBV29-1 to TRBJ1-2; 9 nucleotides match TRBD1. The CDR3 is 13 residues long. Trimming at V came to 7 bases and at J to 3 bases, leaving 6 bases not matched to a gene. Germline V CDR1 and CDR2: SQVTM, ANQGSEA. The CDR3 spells CSGTGGADYGYTF. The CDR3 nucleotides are TGCAGCGGTACAGGGGGCGCGGACTATGGCTACACCTTC. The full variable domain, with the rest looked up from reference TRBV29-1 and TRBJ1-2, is SAVISQKPSRDICQRGTSLTIQCQVDSQVTMMFWYRQQPGQSLTLIATANQGSEATYESGFVIDKFPISRPNLTFSTLTVSNMSPEDSSIYLCSGTGGADYGYTFGSGTRLTVV.

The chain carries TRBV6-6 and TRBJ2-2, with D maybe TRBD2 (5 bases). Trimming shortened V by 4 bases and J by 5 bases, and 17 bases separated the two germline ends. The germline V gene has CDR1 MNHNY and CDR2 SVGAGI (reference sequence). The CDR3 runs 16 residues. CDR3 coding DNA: TGTGCCAGCAGTTTCGGCTCTCCTAGCCTTACCGGGGAGCTGTTTTTT. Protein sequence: CASSFGSPSLTGELFF.

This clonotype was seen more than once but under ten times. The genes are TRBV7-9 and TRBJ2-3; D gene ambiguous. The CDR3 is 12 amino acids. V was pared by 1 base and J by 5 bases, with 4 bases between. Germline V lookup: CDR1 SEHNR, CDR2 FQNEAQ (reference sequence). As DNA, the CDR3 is TGTGCCAGCAGCTTAGAGGGAGATACGCAGTATTTT. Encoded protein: CASSLEGDTQYF.

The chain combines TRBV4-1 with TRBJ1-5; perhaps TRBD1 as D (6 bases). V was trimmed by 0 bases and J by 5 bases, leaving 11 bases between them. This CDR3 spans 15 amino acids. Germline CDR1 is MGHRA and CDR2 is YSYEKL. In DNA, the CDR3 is TGCGCCAGCAGCCAAGACCCGAGGGGGTATCAGCCCCAGCATTTT. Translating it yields CASSQDPRGYQPQHF.

CDR3 in amino acids: CASSRGRGDQPQHF. DNA of the CDR3: TGTGCCAGTAGTCGAGGGCGGGGGGACCAGCCCCAGCATTTT. V gene TRBV19 combines with J gene TRBJ1-5; D possibly corresponds to TRBD1 (5 bases). CDR1 and CDR2 from the germline V gene are LNHDA and SQIVND (reference sequence). V shed 5 bases and J shed 7 bases, with 15 bases lying between them. CDR3 length: 14 residues.

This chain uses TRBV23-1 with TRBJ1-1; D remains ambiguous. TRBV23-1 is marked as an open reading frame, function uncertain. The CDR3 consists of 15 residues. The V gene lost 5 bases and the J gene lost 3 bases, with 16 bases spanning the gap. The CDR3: CASSNGGPEDTEAFF. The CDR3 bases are TGCGCCAGCAGTAATGGAGGCCCCGAGGACACTGAAGCTTTCTTT.

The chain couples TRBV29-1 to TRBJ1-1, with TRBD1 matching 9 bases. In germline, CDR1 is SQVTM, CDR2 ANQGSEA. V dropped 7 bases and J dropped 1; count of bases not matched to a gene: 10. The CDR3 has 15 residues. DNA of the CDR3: TGCAGCGGTCTCCCCGGGACAGGGACGAACACTGAAGCTTTCTTT. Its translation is CSGLPGTGTNTEAFF.

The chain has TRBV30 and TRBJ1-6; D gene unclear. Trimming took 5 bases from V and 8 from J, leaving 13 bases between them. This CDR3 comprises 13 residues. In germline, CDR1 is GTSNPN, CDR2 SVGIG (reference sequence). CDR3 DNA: TGTGCCTGGGGGCAATGGGTGGATTCACCCCTCCACTTT. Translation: CAWGQWVDSPLHF.